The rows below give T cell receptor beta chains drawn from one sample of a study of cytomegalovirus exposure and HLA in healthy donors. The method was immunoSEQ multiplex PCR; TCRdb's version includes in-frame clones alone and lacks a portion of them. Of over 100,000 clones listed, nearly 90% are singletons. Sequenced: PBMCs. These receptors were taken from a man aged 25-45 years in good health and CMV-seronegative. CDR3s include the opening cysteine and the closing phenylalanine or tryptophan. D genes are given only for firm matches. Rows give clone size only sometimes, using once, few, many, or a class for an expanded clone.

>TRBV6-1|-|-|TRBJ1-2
CASSEVGSGDYGYTF
TGTGCCAGCAGTGAAGTAGGCAGCGGGGACTATGGCTACACCTTC
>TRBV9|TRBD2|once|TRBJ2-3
CASSRAGLGNTDTQYF
TGTGCCAGTTCCCGAGCAGGACTAGGGAACACAGATACGCAGTATTTT
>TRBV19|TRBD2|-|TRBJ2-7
CASSRRGGFDEQYF
TGTGCCAGTAGTAGGCGCGGGGGGTTCGACGAGCAGTACTTC
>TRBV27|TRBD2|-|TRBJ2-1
CASSFRLAGGFSYNEQFF
TGTGCCAGCAGTTTTAGACTAGCGGGGGGATTCTCCTACAATGAGCAGTTCTTC
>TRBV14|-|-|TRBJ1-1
CASSQRPGGGKAPEAFF
TGTGCCAGCAGCCAACGGCCAGGAGGCGGTAAGGCCCCTGAAGCTTTCTTT
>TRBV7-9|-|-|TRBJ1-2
CASSLGAAYGYTF
TGTGCCAGCAGCTTAGGCGCAGCGTATGGCTACACCTTC
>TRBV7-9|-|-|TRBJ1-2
CASSLLGRNYGYTF
TGTGCCAGCAGCTTACTGGGGAGGAACTATGGCTACACCTTC
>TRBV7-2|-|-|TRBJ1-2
CASSLQGLYTF
TGTGCCAGCAGCTTACAGGGTCTCTACACCTTC
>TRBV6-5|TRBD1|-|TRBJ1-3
CASRPDRAEGNTIYF
TGTGCCAGCAGACCCGACAGGGCGGAAGGAAACACCATATATTTT
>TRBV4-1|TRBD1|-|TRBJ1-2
CASSPDRGVYGYTF
TGCGCCAGCAGCCCCGACAGGGGCGTTTATGGCTACACCTTC
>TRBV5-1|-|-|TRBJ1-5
CASSPGDGNQPQHF
TGCGCCAGCAGCCCAGGGGACGGCAATCAGCCCCAGCATTTT
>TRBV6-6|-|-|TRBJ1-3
CASRWTSSGNTIYF
TGTGCCAGCAGATGGACAAGCTCTGGAAACACCATATATTTT